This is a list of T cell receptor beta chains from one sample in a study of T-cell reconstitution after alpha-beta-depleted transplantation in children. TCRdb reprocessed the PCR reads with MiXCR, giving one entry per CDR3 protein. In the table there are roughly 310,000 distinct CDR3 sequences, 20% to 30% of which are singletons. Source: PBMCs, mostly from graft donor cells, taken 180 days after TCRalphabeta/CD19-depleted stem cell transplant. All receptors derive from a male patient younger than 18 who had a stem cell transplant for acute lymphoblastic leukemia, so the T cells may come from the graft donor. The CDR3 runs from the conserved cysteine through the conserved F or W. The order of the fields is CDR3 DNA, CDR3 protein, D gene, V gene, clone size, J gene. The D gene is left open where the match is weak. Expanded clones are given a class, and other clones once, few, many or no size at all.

TGCGCCAGCAGCTGGAACGGGTATAGCTCCTACGAGCAGTACTTC CASSWNGYSSYEQYF - TRBV5-1 many TRBJ2-7
TGTGCCAGCCCCGGCACTAGCGGCCCCTACGAGCAGTACTTC CASPGTSGPYEQYF TRBD2 TRBV28 - TRBJ2-7
TGTGCCAGCAGCCGAACAGGGATTGGATCCTACGAGCAGTACTTC CASSRTGIGSYEQYF - TRBV6-1 few TRBJ2-7
TGTGCCAGCAGCCCGTTACTAGCGGGAGGGCTCCTGGTAAACATTCAGTACTTC CASSPLLAGGLLVNIQYF TRBD2 TRBV11-1 few TRBJ2-4
TGCAGCGCCCAAACAGGGGCACGAAGCACAGATACGCAGTATTTT CSAQTGARSTDTQYF TRBD1 TRBV29-1 - TRBJ2-3
TGTGCCAGTAGAGAATACCGGGACAGGGGCACCGGGGAGCTGTTTTTT CASREYRDRGTGELFF TRBD1 TRBV19 - TRBJ2-2
TGTGCCAGCAGCTTAACTTTAGGACTAGCTGGGGAGACCCAGTACTTC CASSLTLGLAGETQYF TRBD2 TRBV7-3 - TRBJ2-5
TGTGCCAGCAGCACTAACAGGGGGGGCACCGGGGAGCTGTTTTTT CASSTNRGGTGELFF - TRBV11-1 - TRBJ2-2
TGTGCCAGCAGTTCTACCCCCACTACATACAATGAGCAGTTCTTC CASSSTPTTYNEQFF - TRBV7-3 - TRBJ2-1
TGTGCCAGCAGCCAAGATCCTGGGACTAGCGGCTACAATGAGCAGTTCTTC CASSQDPGTSGYNEQFF TRBD2 TRBV4-2 few TRBJ2-1
TGCAGTGCTAGAGGAACAGGTGACACCGGGGAGCTGTTTTTT CSARGTGDTGELFF - TRBV20-1 many TRBJ2-2
TGCGCCAGCAGCCAGTTAACTAGCGACTCCTACAATGAGCAGTTCTTC CASSQLTSDSYNEQFF TRBD2 TRBV4-1 once TRBJ2-1
TGCGCCAGTTCCGAACTAGCGGGAGGCAAAAACATTCAGTACTTC CASSELAGGKNIQYF TRBD2 TRBV5-1 few TRBJ2-4
TGTGCCAGCAGTGGAGCGGGAGTTGGCTCCTACAATGAGCAGTTCTTC CASSGAGVGSYNEQFF TRBD2 TRBV25-1 few TRBJ2-1
TGTGCCAGCAGTTACGGGGCGGGAGGGGGTCCCTACGAGCAGTACTTC CASSYGAGGGPYEQYF TRBD2 TRBV6-5 - TRBJ2-7
TGTGCCAGCAGTGTTCTTAGCGGCCCCCCGGGGGATGAGCAGTTCTTC CASSVLSGPPGDEQFF - TRBV6-1 few TRBJ2-1
TGTGCCAGCAGTTACTCGATGATAAGGGGCGAGCAGTACTTC CASSYSMIRGEQYF - TRBV6-5 - TRBJ2-7
TGCAGCGTTATCCCGCAGGGGCCCTATGGCTACACCTTC CSVIPQGPYGYTF - TRBV29-1 - TRBJ1-2
TGCAGCGTGGGACACTACAATGAGCAGTTCTTC CSVGHYNEQFF - TRBV29-1 - TRBJ2-1
TGTGCCAGCAGTTATACGCGGGCTGGCCGAGAGGCTTTCTTT CASSYTRAGREAFF - TRBV6-5 few TRBJ1-1
TGTGCCAGCAGTTTATTGGGCAAAGAGACCCAGTACTTC CASSLLGKETQYF - TRBV27 few TRBJ2-5
TGCGCCAGCAGCCAAGTCGGGAGGGGGGGACGAGAGACCCAGTACTTC CASSQVGRGGRETQYF TRBD2 TRBV4-1 few TRBJ2-5
TGCTCCAGCAGTTACGACGGAAACAATCAGCCCCAGCATTTT CSSSYDGNNQPQHF - TRBV5-1 - TRBJ1-5
TGTGCCAGCAGCTCCTTCCCGGGGACCGGGAACACCGGGGAGCTGTTTTTT CASSSFPGTGNTGELFF - TRBV9 few TRBJ2-2
TGCGCCAGCAGCTTGTGGGACAGCTCCTACAATGAGCAGTTCTTC CASSLWDSSYNEQFF TRBD1 TRBV5-1 - TRBJ2-1
TGCAGCGTTGAAGATCCTCTGACTAGCGGGAAGAGCGGGGAGCTGTTTTTT CSVEDPLTSGKSGELFF TRBD2 TRBV29-1 few TRBJ2-2
TGTGCCAGCAGTTTACGGGAGGCAGTCTACGAGCAGTACTTC CASSLREAVYEQYF TRBD2 TRBV27 - TRBJ2-7
TGTGCCAGCAGCGTAGTTACTAGCGGGAGCCGAGAGACCCAGTACTTC CASSVVTSGSRETQYF TRBD2 TRBV9 - TRBJ2-5
TGTGCCAGCAGATCGAAGACAGTCCAGAGGGGGTACGAGCAGTACTTC CASRSKTVQRGYEQYF - TRBV6-4 - TRBJ2-7
TGTGCCAGCAGTCCGAACAGGGTTGGCTACACCTTC CASSPNRVGYTF - TRBV6-5 - TRBJ1-2
TGTGCCAGCAGCTCCGGGCTCGCCGCGGGTGAGCAGTTCTTC CASSSGLAAGEQFF - TRBV5-4 few TRBJ2-1
TGCAGTGCTTCGTCGCAGGGGGCTTTCGGGGAGCTGTTTTTT CSASSQGAFGELFF TRBD1 TRBV20-1 - TRBJ2-2
TGCAGTGCTAGAGCAGGGGGAGTTTCACCCCTCCACTTT CSARAGGVSPLHF TRBD1 TRBV20-1 few TRBJ1-6
TGCAGTGCTACCTGGAGGGCGGGAGGCTCCTACAATGAGCAGTTCTTC CSATWRAGGSYNEQFF TRBD2 TRBV20-1 few TRBJ2-1
TGTGCCAGCAGTTACCGCCGGACTAAAAATGAGCAGTTCTTC CASSYRRTKNEQFF - TRBV9 - TRBJ2-1
TGTGCCAGCAGCTTGAGGTCGCTGGCTTACACAGATACGCAGTATTTT CASSLRSLAYTDTQYF - TRBV5-6 - TRBJ2-3
TGTGCCAGCAGCCCCCGGTGGGGGGCAGACAACGAGCAGTACTTC CASSPRWGADNEQYF - TRBV9 few TRBJ2-7
TGCAGCGTTGCAATTCCCCCCGGGACTAGAACCGGGGAGCTGTTTTTT CSVAIPPGTRTGELFF TRBD2 TRBV29-1 - TRBJ2-2
TGTGCCAGCAGGCCGGGACTACCCTCCTACGAGCAGTACTTC CASRPGLPSYEQYF TRBD2 TRBV27 few TRBJ2-7
TGTGCCATCAGCCAGGGGGCGGATCAGCCCCAGCATTTT CAISQGADQPQHF TRBD1 TRBV10-3 - TRBJ1-5
TGCGCCAGCAGCTTGGGACAGGGAGCTAACTATGGCTACACCTTC CASSLGQGANYGYTF TRBD1 TRBV5-1 many TRBJ1-2
TGTGCCAGCAGCGTAGCGACAGCCCCGTATGGCTACACCTTC CASSVATAPYGYTF - TRBV9 - TRBJ1-2
TGTGCCAGCAGGACTAGCGGGAGCCCGGATGAGCAGTTCTTC CASRTSGSPDEQFF TRBD2 TRBV7-6 - TRBJ2-1
TGCGCCAGCAGCCGGAGGACAGGGGGCCAAGGCTACACCTTC CASSRRTGGQGYTF TRBD1 TRBV5-1 - TRBJ1-2
TGTGCCAGCAGCTTAGTTGGGACTAGGACCTCCTACGAGCAGTACTTC CASSLVGTRTSYEQYF TRBD2 TRBV7-9 - TRBJ2-7
TGCGCCAGCAGCTTGGGTCACAGGGGGGAAGAGACCCAGTACTTC CASSLGHRGEETQYF TRBD1 TRBV5-1 - TRBJ2-5
TGTGCCATCAGTGGGGGATACGAGCAGTACTTC CAISGGYEQYF - TRBV10-3 - TRBJ2-7
TGTGCCAGCAGCCCCTATATCGGTAGACAGGCATACTATGGCTACACCTTC CASSPYIGRQAYYGYTF - TRBV9 few TRBJ1-2
TGCAGTGCACGAACCTTGGGAGAGCAGTACTTC CSARTLGEQYF - TRBV20-1 few TRBJ2-7
TGTGCCAGCAGTGACCCCACAACCGGGGCCCTCTCCTACGAGCAGTACTTC CASSDPTTGALSYEQYF - TRBV2 - TRBJ2-7
TGTGCCACCGGACTAGCGGGCCCCACAGATACGCAGTATTTT CATGLAGPTDTQYF TRBD2 TRBV15 - TRBJ2-3
TGCGCCAGCAGCTTGGATCCGGGAGGGGCCTACGAGCAGTACTTC CASSLDPGGAYEQYF TRBD2 TRBV5-1 many TRBJ2-7
TGTGCCAGCTCACCGTTTCGACAGGGAGTCAACACCATATATTTT CASSPFRQGVNTIYF TRBD1 TRBV18 - TRBJ1-3
TGTGCCAGCAGTTGGACTAGCGGTTTTTCTAGCACAGATACGCAGTATTTT CASSWTSGFSSTDTQYF TRBD2 TRBV6-5 - TRBJ2-3
TGTGCCAGCAGTGGACAGGGGCGGACTGAAAAACTGTTTTTT CASSGQGRTEKLFF TRBD1 TRBV25-1 - TRBJ1-4
TGCGCCAGCAGCTTGGGACAGCAAACAGATACGCAGTATTTT CASSLGQQTDTQYF - TRBV5-1 few TRBJ2-3
TGTGCCAGCACTTTATTAGCGGGAGGGCCCCAAGAGACCCAGTACTTC CASTLLAGGPQETQYF TRBD2 TRBV12-3/TRBV12-4 - TRBJ2-5
TGTGCCAGCAGCGTAGGGACAGAGGCAGATACGCAGTATTTT CASSVGTEADTQYF - TRBV9 - TRBJ2-3
TGCAGTGCTAGAGATGCCGGAGTTACTAACACCGGGGAGCTGTTTTTT CSARDAGVTNTGELFF - TRBV20-1 few TRBJ2-2
TGTGCCAGCAGCCCAGTTCAGCAGGGGACAGATACGCAGTATTTT CASSPVQQGTDTQYF - TRBV7-2 - TRBJ2-3